Below, one TCR beta chain is given with its context. The data originate from a study of blood T cell repertoires in COVID-19. TCRdb keeps only in-frame clones here, not all; method: immunoSEQ multiplex PCR. The sample carries about 310,000 clones, around 89% recorded once. The CDR3 consists of 14 residues. Germline CDR1 is MNHEY and CDR2 is SVGEGT. With 4 bases clipped from V and 3 bases from J, the junction kept 4 bases outside the gene matches. This chain links TRBV6-2 or TRBV6-3 with TRBJ2-5; 8 bases are a match to TRBD1. The specimen sequenced was peripheral blood. This receptor was identified in a middle-aged woman with COVID-19, enrolled during active disease. The CDR3 protein is CASSLLTGEETQYF. The CDR3 nucleotides are TGTGCCAGCAGTTTATTGACAGGGGAAGAGACCCAGTACTTC.